The clone carrying this T cell receptor beta chain was detected a few times. Its target is unknown. All unsorted peripheral T cells were captured because whole blood was used without fractionation. This record belongs to a study of HIV-infected patients and healthy controls. 500 ng RNA was reverse transcribed with alpha and beta constant-region primers. Using multiplexing indices, alpha and beta chain libraries were generated apart by chain-specific third strand synthesis. TCRdb independently ran MiXCR on the 5' RACE reads; one entry per CDR3 protein. Among more than 15,000 distinct CDR3 sequences listed, 12% were seen once. CDR1 is DFQATT, CDR2 SNEGSKA, per germline (reference sequence). Between the trimmed V and J ends, which lost 3 bases and 0 bases, there was a span of 9 bases. The CDR3 is made up of 14 amino acids. Regarding the study as a whole: Apparent post-therapy Gini recovery among HIV-infected patients was not reproduced with size-matched repertoires. Significantly higher mean Gini indices appeared in HIV-infected repertoires, possibly reflecting oligoclonality. HIV+ repertoires were severely depleted of MAIT alpha-chain CDR3s, unlike healthy controls.

The chain links TRBV20-1 to TRBJ1-5; D not resolved. The clonotype originates from an adult in good health. The sample consisted of blood. The CDR3 sequence: CSASVEISNQPQHF. Here the CDR3 DNA reads TGCAGTGCTAGTGTAGAAATTAGCAATCAGCCCCAGCATTTT.